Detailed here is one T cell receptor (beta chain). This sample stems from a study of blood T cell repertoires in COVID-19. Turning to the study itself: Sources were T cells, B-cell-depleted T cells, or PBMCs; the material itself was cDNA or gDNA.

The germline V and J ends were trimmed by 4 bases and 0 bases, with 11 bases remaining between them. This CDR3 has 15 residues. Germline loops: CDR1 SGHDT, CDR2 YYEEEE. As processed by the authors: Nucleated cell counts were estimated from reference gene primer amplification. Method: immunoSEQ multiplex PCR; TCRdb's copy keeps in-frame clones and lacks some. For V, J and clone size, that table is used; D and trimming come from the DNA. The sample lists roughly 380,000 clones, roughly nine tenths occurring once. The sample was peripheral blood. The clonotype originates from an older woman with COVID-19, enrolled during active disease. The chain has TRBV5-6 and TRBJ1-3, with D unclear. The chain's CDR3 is CASSPQVYSGNTIYF. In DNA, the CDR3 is TGTGCCAGCAGCCCTCAGGTGTACTCTGGAAACACCATATATTTT.